The clone carrying this TCR beta chain is a singleton in its sample. The antigen is unknown. CD4+ cells underwent separation, giving CD45RA+ naive and CD45RA-negative memory subsets. The assay was carried out at the deep level. TCRdb's copy holds only in-frame clones and misses some; the assay was immunoSEQ multiplex PCR. Here the sample spans about 2 million clones, roughly 96% being singletons. This specimen belongs to a study of shared clonotypes between healthy human individuals. The study, taken as a whole, reports: Non-shared clonotypes had lower generation probabilities than those shared by all four donors.

This clonotype was sampled from a man younger than 35 in good health. Sequencing used naive CD4+ T cells sorted from blood. Subset reported: CD45RA+ positively selected.

CDR3 protein: CASSPTGGPGNEQFF. CDR3 DNA: TGTGCCAGCAGCCCGACGGGCGGCCCCGGCAATGAGCAGTTCTTC. V gene TRBV7-2 combines with J gene TRBJ2-1; unclear D gene. Germline V gene sequence: CDR1 SGHTA, CDR2 FQGNSA. Trimming left V 5 bases short and J 6 bases short, with 17 bases between. The CDR3 is made up of 15 amino acids.